Sequencing of this T cell receptor (beta chain) was carried out in a study of regulatory T cells in long-lasting Graves disease. For the study at large: To qualify as persistent, Graves' disease required over 5 years of antithyroid drugs with positive TSH receptor antibodies.

Germline trimming cut 6 bases from V and 7 bases from J; bases unmatched to any gene: 9. Germline CDR1 MNHNS, CDR2 SASEGT. This CDR3 comprises 13 residues. With regard to this clonotype: Its antigen remains unidentified. It differs at one base from a far larger clone, so likely a read error.

To make TCR beta libraries, researchers used iRepertoire HTBI primers and Arm-PCR of CDR3 regions. TCRdb called the multiplex PCR reads again in MiXCR, with one record for every CDR3 protein. The repertoire holds hundreds of thousands of distinct CDR3 sequences, with less than 25% as singletons. Documented time point: persistent/refractory GD, antithyroid drugs over 5 years with positive TRAb. Following extraction of RNA from PBMCs, that RNA was used to make the TCR library. An endocrinology department in Xi'an, China, recruited the patients. Study-level findings and limits: With persistent disease, TRBV28, TRBJ1-2 and TRBJ2-5 were the favored segments. The researchers studied only peripheral blood, not thyroid tissue.

The TCR originated in a female donor with Graves disease. The sample consisted of peripheral blood mononuclear cells (PBMCs), taken when the disease was refractory, from a patient treated with antithyroid drugs. This chain uses TRBV6-1 with TRBJ2-7; TRBD2 aligns across 7 bases. CDR3 sequence (DNA): TGTGCCAGCAGCCGGATGCGGGAGTGGGAGCAGTACTTC. It is translated as CASSRMREWEQYF.